This TCR beta chain was sequenced for a study of blood T cell repertoires in COVID-19. About the study: Acute and convalescent COVID-19 specimens originated in the United States, Italy and Spain. PBMCs, B-cell-depleted T cells, or T cells were the source of the cDNA or gDNA that made up the material.

Per the authors' pipeline: Reference gene primer amplification gave nucleated cell count estimates. The table came from immunoSEQ multiplex PCR; TCRdb's copy has only in-frame clones and leaves some out. D and trimming come from the DNA, and the V and J calls and clone size come from that table. The sample has some 300,000 clones; nearly 90% are singletons. This study enrolled people aged about 18 to 90 from around 26 US geographic areas. The V end was cut by 3 bases, the J end by 4 bases, with 10 bases between. From germline, CDR1 is SGHNT and CDR2 YENEEA. This CDR3 comprises 13 residues. This receptor was obtained from a woman between 18 and 30 years old with acute COVID-19. The sample comprised PBMCs or T cells enriched from blood (not recorded which). The genes are TRBV11-3 and TRBJ2-7; the D gene is possibly TRBD1 (5 bases). The CDR3 loop reads CASSFGHPYEQYF. CDR3 sequence (DNA): TGTGCCAGCAGCTTCGGACACCCGTACGAGCAGTACTTC.